This record covers a single T cell receptor (beta chain). Its specific antigen is unknown. No per-base quality is available; no much larger clone lies one base away. Libraries came from the immunoSEQ multiplex PCR assay. Per the original workflow: A statistical classification framework was developed to diagnose cytomegalovirus status using the catalog of TCR beta chain sequences. The source is immuneACCESS, and TCRdb retained only in-frame sequences with V and J called. Part of the clones is not carried over; for the studies checked, unresolved V genes explain less than half of this, and the remainder is unexplained. D and trimming were read from the DNA, whereas the V and J calls and clone size are those reported in that table. Counted in this sample were 150,000 to 200,000 clones; approximately 86% of them appeared once. The ten biggest clones cover around 7.2% of the sample. Separate from the roughly 660-subject first cohort, the validation cohort of about 110 subjects was the group to which the donors belonged.

This specimen comes from a study of cytomegalovirus exposure and HLA in healthy donors (dated by TCRdb to the late 2010s). At the level of the whole study: According to a later analysis, one platform produced both the 120 validation repertoires and the roughly 640 repertoires of the first cohort. The aim of the study was to test whether cataloging public T cell receptors could identify signatures of past pathogen exposure. Along with the roughly 700-subject first cohort, a separate validation cohort of over a hundred different subjects was used. To predict cytomegalovirus infection status, the study brought together high-throughput TCR immunosequencing, statistical association of individual TCRs with disease status, and machine learning.

Summary of the overall study and its limitations: A later analysis found that TCRs clustered in the first cohort also tended to co-occur in the 130 or so validation repertoires, with approximately 95% of cluster scores above 0. A total of 164 TCR beta chains were listed by the study as associated with cytomegalovirus. While some public TCRs were present in many individuals, most TCR sequences turned up only very rarely across donors. The classifier was reported to diagnose cytomegalovirus status with high specificity and sensitivity in both the original cohort and the validation cohort. A later analysis had no HLA typing for the validation cohort, so co-occurrence there was scored across all 110 or so repertoires. It was suggested by the authors that the approach could potentially be generalized to other disease states and immunological phenotypes. A few of the identified cytomegalovirus-associated TCR beta chains were confirmed in vitro to be specific for cytomegalovirus antigens.

The germline V gene sets CDR1 to SGDLS and CDR2 to YYNGEE. The CDR3 measures 15 amino acids from cysteine to phenylalanine. The DNA shown is the 45-base CDR3, in frame from base 1. V is reduced by 0 bases and J by 6 bases, leaving a spacing of 10 bases between them. The origin of this receptor is a man under 40 in good health and CMV-seropositive. The chain uses TRBV9 and TRBJ1-6; the D gene is unclear. The specimen sequenced was PBMCs. The nucleotide sequence is TGTGCCAGCAGCGTAGAGAACAGTCCTAATTCACCCCTCCACTTT. This codes for CASSVENSPNSPLHF.